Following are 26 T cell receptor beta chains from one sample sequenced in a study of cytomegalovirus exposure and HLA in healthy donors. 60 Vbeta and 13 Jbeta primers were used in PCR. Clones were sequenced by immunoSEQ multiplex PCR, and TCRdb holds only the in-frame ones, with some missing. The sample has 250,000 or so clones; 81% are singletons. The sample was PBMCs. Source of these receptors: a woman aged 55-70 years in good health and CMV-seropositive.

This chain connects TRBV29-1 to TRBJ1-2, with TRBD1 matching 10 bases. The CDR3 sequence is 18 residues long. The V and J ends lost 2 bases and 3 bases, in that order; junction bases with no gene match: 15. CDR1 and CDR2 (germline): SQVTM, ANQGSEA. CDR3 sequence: CSVELPGDRGLRDYGYTF. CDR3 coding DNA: TGCAGCGTTGAACTCCCGGGGGACAGGGGTCTCAGAGACTATGGCTACACCTTC.

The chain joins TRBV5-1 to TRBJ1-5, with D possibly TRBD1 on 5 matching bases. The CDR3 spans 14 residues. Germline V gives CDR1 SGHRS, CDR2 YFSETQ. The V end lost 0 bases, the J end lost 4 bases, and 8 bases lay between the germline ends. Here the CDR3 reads CASSLGQPNQPQHF. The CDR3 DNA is TGCGCCAGCAGCTTGGGACAGCCGAATCAGCCCCAGCATTTT.

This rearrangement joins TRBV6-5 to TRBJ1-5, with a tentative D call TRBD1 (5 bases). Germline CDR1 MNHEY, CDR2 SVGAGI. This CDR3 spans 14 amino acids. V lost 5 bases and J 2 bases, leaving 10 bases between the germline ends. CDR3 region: CASSSPRGNQPQHF. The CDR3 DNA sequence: TGTGCCAGCAGTAGCCCCAGGGGCAATCAGCCCCAGCATTTT.

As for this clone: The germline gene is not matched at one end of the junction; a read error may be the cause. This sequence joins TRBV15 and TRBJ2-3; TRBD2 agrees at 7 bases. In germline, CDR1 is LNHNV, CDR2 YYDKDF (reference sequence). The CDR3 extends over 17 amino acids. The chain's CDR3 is CATSREGRAYNTDTQYF. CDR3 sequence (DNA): TGTGCCACCAGCCGAGAGGGGAGGGCCTATAACACAGATACGCAGTATTTT. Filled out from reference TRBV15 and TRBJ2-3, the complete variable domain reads DAMVIQNPRYQVTQFGKPVTLSCSQTLNHNVMYWYQQKSSQAPKLLFHYYDKDFNNEADTPDNFQSRRPNTSFCFLDIRSPGLGDTAMYLCATSREGRAYNTDTQYFGPGTRLTVL.

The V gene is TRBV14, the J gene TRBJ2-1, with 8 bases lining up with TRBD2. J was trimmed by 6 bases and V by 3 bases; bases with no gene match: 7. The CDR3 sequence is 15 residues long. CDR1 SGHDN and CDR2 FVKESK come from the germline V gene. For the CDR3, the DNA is TGTGCCAGCAGCCAGAAAGCGGGAGTCTCCAATGAGCAGTTCTTC. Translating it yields CASSQKAGVSNEQFF.

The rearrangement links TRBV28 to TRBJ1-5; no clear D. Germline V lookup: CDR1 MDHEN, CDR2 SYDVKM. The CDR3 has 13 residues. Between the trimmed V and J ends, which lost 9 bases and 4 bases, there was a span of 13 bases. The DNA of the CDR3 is TGTGCCAGTACTCGACGGGAAAATCAGCCCCAGCATTTT. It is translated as CASTRRENQPQHF.

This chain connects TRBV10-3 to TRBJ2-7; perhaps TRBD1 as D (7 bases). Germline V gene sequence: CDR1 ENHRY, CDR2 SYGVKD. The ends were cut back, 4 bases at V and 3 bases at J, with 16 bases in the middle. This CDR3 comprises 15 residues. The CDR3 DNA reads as TGTGCCATCAGTGCCGCAGGGGGGCAAGACTACGAGCAGTACTTC. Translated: CAISAAGGQDYEQYF.

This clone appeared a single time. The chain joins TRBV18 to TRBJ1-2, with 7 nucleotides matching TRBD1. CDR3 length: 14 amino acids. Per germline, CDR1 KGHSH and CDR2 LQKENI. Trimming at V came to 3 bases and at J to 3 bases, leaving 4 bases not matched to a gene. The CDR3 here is CASSPGQDHYGYTF. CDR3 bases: TGTGCCAGCTCACCCGGACAGGACCACTATGGCTACACCTTC.

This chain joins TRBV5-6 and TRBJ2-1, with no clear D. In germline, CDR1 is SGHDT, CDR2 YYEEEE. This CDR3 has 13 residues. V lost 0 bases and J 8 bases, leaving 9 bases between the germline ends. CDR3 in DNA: TGTGCCAGCAGCTTGGGACAACTCTATGAGCAGTTCTTC. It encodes CASSLGQLYEQFF.

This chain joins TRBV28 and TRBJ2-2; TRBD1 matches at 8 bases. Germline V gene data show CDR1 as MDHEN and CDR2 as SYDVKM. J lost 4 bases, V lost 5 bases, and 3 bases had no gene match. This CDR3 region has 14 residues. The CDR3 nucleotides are TGTGCCAGCAGTCAGGGGGCTGGCACCGGGGAGCTGTTTTTT. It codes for CASSQGAGTGELFF.

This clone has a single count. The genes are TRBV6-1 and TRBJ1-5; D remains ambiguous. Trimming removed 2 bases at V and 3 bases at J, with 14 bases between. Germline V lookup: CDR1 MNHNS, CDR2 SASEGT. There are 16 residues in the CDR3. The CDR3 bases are TGTGCCAGCAGTGAAAGAAGACAAGCTTTCAATCAGCCCCAGCATTTT. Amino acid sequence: CASSERRQAFNQPQHF.

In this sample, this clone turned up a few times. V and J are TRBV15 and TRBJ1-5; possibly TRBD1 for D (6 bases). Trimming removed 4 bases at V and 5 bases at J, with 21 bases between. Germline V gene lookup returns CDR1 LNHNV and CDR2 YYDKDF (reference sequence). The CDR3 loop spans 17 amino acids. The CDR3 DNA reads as TGTGCCACCAGCAAGCCCCAAGTTACAGGGAATGATCAGCCCCAGCATTTT. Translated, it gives CATSKPQVTGNDQPQHF.

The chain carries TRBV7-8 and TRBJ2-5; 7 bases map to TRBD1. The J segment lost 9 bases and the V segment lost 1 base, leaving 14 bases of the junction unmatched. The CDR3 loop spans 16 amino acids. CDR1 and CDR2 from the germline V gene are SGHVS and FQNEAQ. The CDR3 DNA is TGTGCCAGCAGCTTAGTTTGGGACAGTTCCAAGAGTCCCCAGTACTTC. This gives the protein CASSLVWDSSKSPQYF.

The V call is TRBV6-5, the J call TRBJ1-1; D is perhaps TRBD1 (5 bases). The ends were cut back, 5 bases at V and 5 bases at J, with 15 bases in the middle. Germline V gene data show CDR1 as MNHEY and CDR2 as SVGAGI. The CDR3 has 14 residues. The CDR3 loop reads CASSTLGEGTEAFF. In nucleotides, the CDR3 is TGTGCCAGCAGTACTTTAGGGGAAGGGACTGAAGCTTTCTTT.

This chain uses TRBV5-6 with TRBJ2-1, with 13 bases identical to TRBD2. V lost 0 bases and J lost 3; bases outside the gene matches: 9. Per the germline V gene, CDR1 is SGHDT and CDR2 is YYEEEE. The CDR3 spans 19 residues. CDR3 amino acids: CASSLGSTSGRAFYNEQFF. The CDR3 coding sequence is TGTGCCAGCAGCTTGGGCTCAACTAGCGGGAGGGCCTTCTACAATGAGCAGTTCTTC.

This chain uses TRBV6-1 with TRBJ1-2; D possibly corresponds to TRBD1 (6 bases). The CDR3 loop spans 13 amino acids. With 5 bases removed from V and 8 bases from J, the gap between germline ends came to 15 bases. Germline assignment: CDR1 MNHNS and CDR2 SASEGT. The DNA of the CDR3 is TGTGCCAGCAGTAGGGGGGGCGGAGGCGGCTACACCTTC. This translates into CASSRGGGGGYTF.

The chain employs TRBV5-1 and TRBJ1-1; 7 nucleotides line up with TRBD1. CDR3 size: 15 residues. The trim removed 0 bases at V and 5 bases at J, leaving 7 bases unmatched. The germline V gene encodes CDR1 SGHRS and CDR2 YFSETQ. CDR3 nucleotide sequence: TGCGCCAGCAGCTTGGGCGGTACAGGGGAAACTGAAGCTTTCTTT. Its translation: CASSLGGTGETEAFF. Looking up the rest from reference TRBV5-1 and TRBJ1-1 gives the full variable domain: KAGVTQTPRYLIKTRGQQVTLSCSPISGHRSVSWYQQTPGQGLQFLFEYFSETQRNKGNFPGRFSGRQFSNSRSEMNVSTLELGDSALYLCASSLGGTGETEAFFGQGTRLTVV.

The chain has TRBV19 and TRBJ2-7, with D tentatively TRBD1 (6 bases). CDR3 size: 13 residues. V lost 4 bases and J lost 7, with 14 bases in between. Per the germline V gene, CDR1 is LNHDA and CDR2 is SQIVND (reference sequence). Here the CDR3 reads CASSTSQGWEQYF. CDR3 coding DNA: TGTGCCAGTAGTACCTCACAGGGTTGGGAGCAGTACTTC.

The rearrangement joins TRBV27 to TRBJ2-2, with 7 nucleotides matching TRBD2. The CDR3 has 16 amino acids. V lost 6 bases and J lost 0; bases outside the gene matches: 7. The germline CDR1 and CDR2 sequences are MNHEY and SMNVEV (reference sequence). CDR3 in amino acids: CASRLASGTNTGELFF. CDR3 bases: TGTGCCAGCAGATTAGCTAGCGGAACGAACACCGGGGAGCTGTTTTTT.

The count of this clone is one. CDR3 amino acids: CASSSPSAAYNEQFF. CDR3 bases: TGTGCCAGCAGTTCACCCTCAGCGGCCTACAATGAGCAGTTCTTC. The gene calls are TRBV6-5 and TRBJ2-1, with D maybe TRBD2 (5 bases). CDR3 length: 15 amino acids. Looked up from germline, CDR1 is MNHEY and CDR2 is SVGAGI. The germline V and J ends were trimmed by 4 bases and 2 bases, with 12 bases remaining between them.

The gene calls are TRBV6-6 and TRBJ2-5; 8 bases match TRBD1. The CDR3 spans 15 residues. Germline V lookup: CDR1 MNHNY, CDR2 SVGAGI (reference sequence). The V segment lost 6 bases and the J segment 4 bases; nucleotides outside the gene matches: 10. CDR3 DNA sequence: TGTGCCAGCAGATTTCAGGGGGCGAAAGTAGAGACCCAGTACTTC. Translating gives CASRFQGAKVETQYF.

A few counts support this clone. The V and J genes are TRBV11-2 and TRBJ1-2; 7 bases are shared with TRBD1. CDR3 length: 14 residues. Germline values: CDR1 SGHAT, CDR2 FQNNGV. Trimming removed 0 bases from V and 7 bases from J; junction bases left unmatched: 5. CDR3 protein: CASSLDQGVSGYTF. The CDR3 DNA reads TGTGCCAGCAGCTTAGATCAGGGGGTTAGTGGCTACACCTTC.

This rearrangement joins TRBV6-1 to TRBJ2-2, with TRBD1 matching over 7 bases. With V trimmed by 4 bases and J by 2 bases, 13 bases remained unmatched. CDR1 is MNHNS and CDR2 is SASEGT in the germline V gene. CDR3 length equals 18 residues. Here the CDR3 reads CASSAHLGDSANTGELFF. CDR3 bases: TGTGCCAGCAGTGCCCATCTTGGGGACAGCGCTAACACCGGGGAGCTGTTTTTT.

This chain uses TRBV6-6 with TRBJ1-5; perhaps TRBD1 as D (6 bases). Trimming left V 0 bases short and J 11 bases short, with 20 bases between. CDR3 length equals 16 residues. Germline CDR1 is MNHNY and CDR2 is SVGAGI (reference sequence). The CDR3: CASSYSTPVQGMAQHF. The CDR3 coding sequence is TGTGCCAGCAGTTACTCGACTCCCGTCCAGGGGATGGCCCAGCATTTT.

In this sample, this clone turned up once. This CDR3 reads CASTQGTGGAKSYGYTF. DNA of the CDR3: TGTGCCAGCACCCAAGGGACAGGGGGCGCGAAAAGTTATGGCTACACCTTC. J is TRBJ1-2 and V is TRBV2; 12 bases match TRBD1. Unmatched junction bases numbered 14, after V lost 7 bases and J lost 5 bases. This CDR3 comprises 17 residues. Germline CDR1 reads SNHLY; CDR2 reads FYNNEI.

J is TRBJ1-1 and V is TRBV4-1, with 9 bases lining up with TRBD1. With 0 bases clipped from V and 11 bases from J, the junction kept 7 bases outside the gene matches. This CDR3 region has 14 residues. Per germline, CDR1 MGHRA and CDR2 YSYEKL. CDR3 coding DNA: TGCGCCAGCAGCCAAGACCAGGACAGGGGATCTGCTTTCTTT. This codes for CASSQDQDRGSAFF.